This T cell receptor (beta chain) was obtained from a study of blood T cells in healthy people across ages. Findings of the study overall: Roughly linear age-related decline in beta diversity appeared, significant by age roughly 40.

Using a J-beta primer mix together with a sample-barcoded 5' primer, a second PCR was run for roughly 7 to 12 cycles. TCRdb passed the 5' RACE reads through MiXCR, listing each CDR3 protein once. The sample has about 1,800,000 distinct CDR3 sequences, 25% to 30% seen once; the top ten hold around 7.7%. This clonotype was counted only a few times. The target antigen is unknown. Healthy individuals of Caucasian origin from Russia, aged about 6 to 95, served as donors. The receptor was derived from a woman aged 25-40 years in good health. The sample comprised blood.

DNA of the CDR3: TGTGCCAGCAGTGCAGGGGCACTGGAAAGCTACACCTTC. Protein sequence: CASSAGALESYTF. The rearrangement joins TRBV12-3 or TRBV12-4 to TRBJ1-2, with D tentatively TRBD1 (6 bases). CDR3 length: 13 amino acids. V lost 5 bases and J 9 bases, leaving 16 bases between the germline ends.